This T cell receptor (beta chain) was sequenced for a study of control samples from healthy donors and cancer patients. Assay used: immunoSEQ multiplex PCR; TCRdb lists only in-frame clones, some missing. The table shows 80,000 to 100,000 clones, with approximately 92% occurring only once. The length of the CDR3 is 16 residues. The V and J ends lost 1 base and 3 bases respectively, with 15 bases between them. CDR1 and CDR2 from the germline V gene are LGHNA and YNFKEQ. This sequence originates from a human donor in good health. The donor label of this sample is uncertain. The chain couples TRBV4-2 to TRBJ1-2, with a possible D match to TRBD1 (6 bases). Input material: blood. The CDR3 DNA follows: TGTGCCAGCAGCCAAGCGTACAGGACAGTGGACTATGGCTACACCTTC. It codes for CASSQAYRTVDYGYTF.